This entry concerns a single T cell receptor beta chain. The antigen remains undetermined. These data belong to a study of cytomegalovirus exposure and HLA in healthy donors. Study overall: Unique TCRs from HLA-typed donors, 80 million to 90 million of them, were held in an early data release.

This PCR relied on a set of 60 Vbeta primers and 13 Jbeta primers. Data came from immunoSEQ multiplex PCR; TCRdb stores just in-frame clones and leaves some out. Of tens of thousands of clones listed, 75% to 85% are singletons. Broader study findings: For presence/absence analyses, sequencing depth was assumed to be roughly uniform across donors.

The CDR3 totals 15 residues. V was clipped by 1 base and J by 4 bases, with 16 bases between them. The germline V gene has CDR1 SQVTM and CDR2 ANQGSEA. This chain uses TRBV29-1 with TRBJ1-1, with TRBD1 as a possible D gene (5 bases). Sample: PBMCs. The sequence was obtained from a woman in her 30s in good health and CMV-seronegative. CDR3 sequence reads: CSVEGKQDLGTEAFF. CDR3 sequence (DNA): TGCAGCGTTGAAGGAAAACAGGACCTGGGCACTGAAGCTTTCTTT.